The 17 T cell receptor beta chains below were found in one sample sequenced in a study of shared clonotypes between healthy human individuals. Profiling relied on immunoSEQ multiplex PCR, and the TCRdb table lists in-frame clones only, not all of them. Among some 2.1 million clones, 95% were seen once, and the ten largest hold 0.1% to 0.15%. Sequenced input: naive CD4+ T cells sorted from blood. The subset: CD45RA+ positively selected. The source is a man aged 18-30 years in good health.

Remarks on this clone: In the same sample, other DNA sequences code for this CDR3. The gene calls are TRBV7-2 and TRBJ1-2, with 7 bases identical to TRBD1. Per the germline V gene, CDR1 is SGHTA and CDR2 is FQGNSA. Germline trimming cut 5 bases from V and 2 bases from J; bases unmatched to any gene: 5. The CDR3 covers 14 residues. The CDR3 DNA follows: TGTGCCAGCAGCCCCCGACAGGGAAACTATGGCTACACCTTC. Translated, it gives CASSPRQGNYGYTF.

This chain links TRBV9 with TRBJ2-3; unclear D gene. The length of the CDR3 is 16 residues. Looked up from germline, CDR1 is SGDLS and CDR2 is YYNGEE. Trimming took off 0 bases at V and 2 bases at J, with 13 bases between the two ends. The CDR3 loop is CASSVDWGKVTDTQYF. The CDR3 DNA is TGTGCCAGCAGCGTAGATTGGGGAAAAGTCACAGATACGCAGTATTTT.

The gene calls are TRBV6-6 and TRBJ2-7; 10 bases fit TRBD1. Trimming at V came to 6 bases and at J to 3 bases, leaving 8 bases not matched to a gene. CDR1 is MNHNY and CDR2 is SVGAGI in the germline V gene (reference sequence). CDR3 length equals 15 residues. The CDR3 loop reads CASSPRDRGLYEQYF. DNA of the CDR3: TGTGCCAGCAGCCCCCGGGACAGGGGTCTCTACGAGCAGTACTTC.

The chain recombines TRBV21-1 with TRBJ1-2. TRBV21-1 corresponds to a pseudogene. CDR3 size: 15 residues. CDR3 sequence reads: CASSLSAAGNYGYTF. CDR3 coding DNA: TGTGCCAGCTCCCTCTCCGCGGCCGGGAACTATGGCTACACCTTC.

Details on this clone: The sample has other DNA sequences that encode this CDR3 too. DNA for the CDR3: TGCGCCAGCAGCAGAGGGACAGCCTACGAGCAGTACTTC. Its protein is CASSRGTAYEQYF. The chain links TRBV5-1 to TRBJ2-7, with 7 bases lining up with TRBD1. Trimming removed 4 bases from V and 2 bases from J; junction bases left unmatched: 3. This CDR3 is 13 amino acids long. Germline V gene data show CDR1 as SGHRS and CDR2 as YFSETQ.

The CDR3 DNA follows: TGTGCCAGCAAGGGAAGCGCGAACACCGGGGAGCTGTTTTTT. Translating gives CASKGSANTGELFF. V usage is TRBV2 and J usage is TRBJ2-2; D gene unclear. The germline gives CDR1 SNHLY, CDR2 FYNNEI. The CDR3 extends over 14 amino acids. V lost 7 bases and J 0 bases, leaving 9 bases between the germline ends.

CDR3 in amino acids: CASRSAGRTADTQYF. The DNA for the CDR3 is TGTGCCAGCAGATCGGCCGGGAGGACCGCAGATACGCAGTATTTT. The rearrangement joins TRBV27 to TRBJ2-3, with 7 positions matching TRBD2. Trimming cost V 6 bases and J 4 bases; bases outside gene matches: 10. The CDR3 consists of 15 residues. CDR1 is MNHEY, CDR2 SMNVEV, per germline (reference sequence).

V usage is TRBV5-1 and J usage is TRBJ2-7; TRBD1 or TRBD2 may be the D gene (7 bases each). Germline assignment: CDR1 SGHRS and CDR2 YFSETQ. The CDR3 consists of 14 residues. V lost 4 bases and J lost 6, with 17 bases in between. CDR3 in DNA: TGCGCCAGCAGCCACCAGGGGGGAGGGACCGAGCAGTACTTC. This encodes CASSHQGGGTEQYF.

The chain recombines TRBV6-5 with TRBJ2-1; 8 bases fit TRBD2. V lost 6 bases to trimming and J lost 13 bases; unmatched junction nucleotides: 8. CDR1 is MNHEY, CDR2 SVGAGI, per germline. The CDR3 is 12 residues long. The CDR3 DNA follows: TGTGCCAGCAGCCCGGGGGGGCCCGCTCAGTTCTTC. It yields the protein CASSPGGPAQFF.

V gene TRBV28 combines with J gene TRBJ1-2; TRBD1 matches 9 bases. This CDR3 spans 16 amino acids. With 7 bases clipped from V and 4 bases from J, the junction kept 13 bases outside the gene matches. Germline lookup yields CDR1 MDHEN and CDR2 SYDVKM. The CDR3: CASIHPTGGNGYGYTF. The DNA of the CDR3 is TGTGCCAGCATCCACCCTACAGGGGGCAATGGCTATGGCTACACCTTC.

The gene calls are TRBV13 and TRBJ2-5; 10 bases map to TRBD2. Unmatched junction bases numbered 3, after V lost 4 bases and J lost 1 base. The CDR3 is 15 amino acids. Germline values: CDR1 PRHDT, CDR2 FYEKMQ (reference sequence). The CDR3 here is CASSWTSGGQETQYF. As DNA, the CDR3 is TGTGCCAGCAGCTGGACTAGCGGAGGCCAAGAGACCCAGTACTTC.

The genes are TRBV4-3 and TRBJ2-2, with 8 bases that match TRBD1. The V gene end was trimmed by 0 bases and the J gene end by 4 bases; junction bases not matched to a gene: 7. The CDR3 loop spans 17 amino acids. Germline CDR1 reads LGHNA; CDR2 reads YSLEER. The DNA for the CDR3 is TGCGCCAGCAGCCAAGATCTACGGCAGGGGGCCACCGGGGAGCTGTTTTTT. It translates to CASSQDLRQGATGELFF.

The genes are TRBV29-1 and TRBJ2-4; 12 nucleotides match TRBD1. CDR3 length equals 14 residues. V shed 2 bases, J shed 7 bases, and the junction held 3 bases outside the gene matches. In germline, CDR1 is SQVTM, CDR2 ANQGSEA. The CDR3 loop is CSVESGTGGNIQYF. The CDR3 nucleotides read TGCAGCGTTGAATCTGGGACAGGGGGCAACATTCAGTACTTC.

This chain joins TRBV5-4 and TRBJ2-2; perhaps TRBD2 as D (5 bases). Trimming cost V 3 bases and J 6 bases, with 9 bases left between them. There are 13 residues in the CDR3. Germline V CDR1 and CDR2: SGHNT, YYREEE (reference sequence). The CDR3 sequence: CASSSLLAGELFF. In DNA form, the CDR3 reads TGTGCCAGCAGCTCCCTACTAGCCGGGGAGCTGTTTTTT.

This rearrangement joins TRBV5-1 to TRBJ2-2, with 10 positions matching TRBD2. Germline V gives CDR1 SGHRS, CDR2 YFSETQ. Germline trimming cut 3 bases from V and 6 bases from J; bases unmatched to any gene: 5. This CDR3 is built from 15 residues. CDR3 residues: CASSSSGSVAGELFF. CDR3 bases: TGCGCCAGCAGCTCTAGCGGGAGCGTTGCCGGGGAGCTGTTTTTT.

V is TRBV27 and J is TRBJ1-2, with 12 bases identical to TRBD1. This CDR3 is built from 17 residues. J was trimmed by 4 bases and V by 4 bases; bases with no gene match: 10. CDR1 and CDR2 from the germline V gene are MNHEY and SMNVEV (reference sequence). CDR3 sequence (DNA): TGTGCCAGCAGTTACCGGGACAGGGGGCCGGGAGGCTATGGCTACACCTTC. Translated: CASSYRDRGPGGYGYTF.

The chain couples TRBV5-5 to TRBJ1-5, with D tentatively TRBD1 (6 bases). The V gene lost 0 bases and the J gene lost 1 base, with 14 bases spanning the gap. Germline CDR1 reads SGHKS; CDR2 reads YYEKEE (reference sequence). There are 17 residues in the CDR3. CDR3 DNA sequence: TGTGCCAGCAGCTTGGATGGTGGTAGGGGGAGCAATCAGCCCCAGCATTTT. This sequence encodes CASSLDGGRGSNQPQHF.